Below, 7 T cell receptor beta chains from the same sample are listed, as sequenced in a study of blood T cell repertoires in COVID-19. Measured with immunoSEQ multiplex PCR; TCRdb has only the in-frame clones, and not every one. The table includes under 200,000 clones, about 86% detected once. The specimen sequenced was PBMCs or T cells enriched from blood (not recorded which). Source of these receptors: a woman aged 40 to 50 in a cohort exposed to, infected with or recovered from COVID-19 (not recorded which).

The V gene is TRBV6-6, the J gene TRBJ1-2; 9 positions agree with TRBD1. Germline assignment: CDR1 MNHNY and CDR2 SVGAGI (reference sequence). This CDR3 region has 14 residues. Trimming removed 6 bases from V and 3 bases from J; junction bases left unmatched: 5. The CDR3 DNA sequence: TGTGCCAGCAGGATACAGGGGGCTGACTATGGCTACACCTTC. Its protein is CASRIQGADYGYTF.

The V call is TRBV6-5, the J call TRBJ2-1; a possible D gene is TRBD1 (6 bases). Trimming took off 2 bases at V and 8 bases at J, with 13 bases between the two ends. The germline CDR1 and CDR2 sequences are MNHEY and SVGAGI. The CDR3 extends over 14 amino acids. For the CDR3, the DNA is TGTGCCAGCAGTTACCTGTCGACAGGTGATGAGCAGTTCTTC. Amino acids: CASSYLSTGDEQFF.

The CDR3 region has the DNA TGTGCCAGCAGCGGCCCGAGGAACACCGATCAGCCCCAGCATTTT. Its translation is CASSGPRNTDQPQHF. The gene calls are TRBV27 and TRBJ1-5, with D unresolved. Germline V gene data show CDR1 as MNHEY and CDR2 as SMNVEV (reference sequence). This CDR3 is 15 amino acids long. V was trimmed by 6 bases and J by 5 bases, leaving 17 bases between them.

The chain uses TRBV7-6 and TRBJ2-5; perhaps TRBD2 as D (5 bases). CDR3 length: 11 residues. V shed 6 bases and J shed 3 bases, with 5 bases lying between them. CDR1 is SGHVS, CDR2 FNYEAQ, per germline. CDR3 nucleotide sequence: TGTGCCAGCAGACTAGAAGAGACCCAGTACTTC. It translates to CASRLEETQYF. Using reference TRBV7-6 and TRBJ2-5 for the parts outside the CDR3, the full variable domain is GAGVSQSPRYKVTKRGQDVALRCDPISGHVSLYWYRQALGQGPEFLTYFNYEAQQDKSGLPNDRFSAERPEGSISTLTIQRTEQRDSAMYRCASRLEETQYFGPGTRLLVL.

V and J are TRBV7-2 and TRBJ1-1, with D possibly being TRBD1 (5 bases). The length of the CDR3 is 16 residues. Germline V gene data show CDR1 as SGHTA and CDR2 as FQGNSA. V was clipped by 1 base and J by 5 bases, with 17 bases between them. CDR3 residues: CASSLVAGWVGTEAFF. CDR3 coding DNA: TGTGCCAGCAGCTTAGTTGCAGGGTGGGTAGGGACTGAAGCTTTCTTT. Full variable domain (rest looked up from reference TRBV7-2 and TRBJ1-1): GAGVSQSPSNKVTEKGKDVELRCDPISGHTALYWYRQSLGQGLEFLIYFQGNSAPDKSGLPSDRFSAERTGGSVSTLTIQRTQQEDSAVYLCASSLVAGWVGTEAFFGQGTRLTVV.

This clone showed up just once. CDR3 in amino acids: CASSSREGYQETQYF. CDR3 in DNA: TGCGCCAGCAGCTCCCGTGAGGGCTACCAAGAGACCCAGTACTTC. The chain is built from TRBV10-2 and TRBJ2-5, with D possibly being TRBD2 (5 bases). Trimming cost V 6 bases and J 0 bases, with 14 bases left between them. This CDR3 is 15 amino acids long. Germline assignment: CDR1 WSHSY and CDR2 SAAADI.

V usage is TRBV13 and J usage is TRBJ2-1; D uncertain. Trimming removed 8 bases from V and 5 bases from J, with 4 bases in between. CDR3 size: 10 residues. The germline V gene has CDR1 PRHDT and CDR2 FYEKMQ (reference sequence). The CDR3 is CASRDNEQFF. The DNA for the CDR3 is TGTGCCAGCCGCGACAATGAGCAGTTCTTC.